This passage covers 5 T cell receptor beta chains from one sample sequenced in a study of blood T cells in healthy people across ages. Sample-barcoded 5' priming and a J-beta primer mix drove a second PCR of roughly 6 to 12 cycles. Each CDR3 protein gets one entry after TCRdb re-called the 5' RACE reads with MiXCR. The profile shows roughly 1.9 million distinct CDR3 sequences, 39% of them singletons. The source material was blood. These receptors were collected from a human donor in good health.

This clonotype was observed many times. The chain employs TRBV18 and TRBJ2-3, with TRBD2 matching over 9 bases. V lost 8 bases to trimming and J lost 2 bases; unmatched junction nucleotides: 11. Germline CDR1 and CDR2: KGHSH and LQKENI. The CDR3 extends over 16 amino acids. CDR3 sequence reads: CASSPGLAGTTDTQYF. DNA for the CDR3: TGTGCCAGCAGCCCCGGGCTAGCGGGGACCACAGATACGCAGTATTTT.

This clonotype showed up just a few times. The gene calls are TRBV28 and TRBJ2-3, with TRBD1 matching 10 bases. The length of the CDR3 is 18 residues. Germline loops: CDR1 MDHEN, CDR2 SYDVKM. J gave up 2 bases and V 1 base, and 9 bases lay outside the gene matches. CDR3 sequence reads: CASSLLGTGEFSTDTQYF. In DNA form, the CDR3 reads TGTGCCAGCAGTTTATTAGGGACAGGGGAATTCTCCACAGATACGCAGTATTTT.

Regarding this clonotype: One end of the junction does not line up with germline, which may come from a read error. CDR3 residues: CVAGALSNYGYTF. The CDR3 coding sequence is TGCGTGGCTGGGGCACTTTCTAACTATGGCTACACCTTT. This chain links TRBV29-1 with TRBJ1-2, with D tentatively TRBD1 (5 bases). Germline loops: CDR1 SQVTM, CDR2 ANQGSEA. The CDR3 spans 13 residues.

V usage is TRBV13 and J usage is TRBJ2-5, with 9 bases fitting TRBD1. The CDR3 has 14 amino acids. J was trimmed by 3 bases and V by 6 bases; bases with no gene match: 5. The germline CDR1 and CDR2 sequences are PRHDT and FYEKMQ (reference sequence). CDR3 in DNA: TGTGCCAGCAGGCCCCGGACAGGGGAAGAGACCCAGTACTTC. Protein sequence: CASRPRTGEETQYF.

On this clonotype: The junction differs from germline at one of its ends, possibly a read error. This rearrangement joins TRBV7-8 to TRBJ1-5, with unresolved D. Germline lookup yields CDR1 SGHVS and CDR2 FQNEAQ. The CDR3 contains 15 residues. The chain's CDR3 is CASNLVQTGNQPQHF. The CDR3, as DNA: TGTGCCAGCAACTTAGTCCAGACGGGGAATCAGCCCCAGCATTTT. Full variable domain (missing parts from reference TRBV7-8 and TRBJ1-5): GAGVSQSPRYKVAKRGQDVALRCDPISGHVSLFWYQQALGQGPEFLTYFQNEAQLDKSGLPSDRFFAERPEGSVSTLKIQRTQQEDSAVYLCASNLVQTGNQPQHFGDGTRLSIL.